This T cell receptor (beta chain) was captured in a study of T cells and Merkel cell carcinoma outcomes. General study results and limits: In Merkel cell carcinoma, repertoire and T-cell density reportedly predicted outcomes.

Concerning this clone itself: Its antigen remains unknown. An end of the junction does not agree with germline; a read error may underlie this.

Libraries were prepared by immunoSEQ multiplex PCR; TCRdb keeps only in-frame clonotypes and omits some of them. The table records 4,000 to 5,500 clones, roughly 81% of them present only once. The CDR3 spans 14 residues. The V gene's germline CDR1 is MGHRA and CDR2 YSYEKL. The sample comprised tumor tissue from Merkel cell carcinoma. This sequence was found in a human donor with Merkel cell carcinoma. This chain joins TRBV4-1 and TRBJ1-5; D gene ambiguous. The CDR3 protein is CVSSPTVSNQPQHF. CDR3 nucleotides: TGCGTCAGCAGCCCCACGGTCAGCAATCAGCCCCAGCATTTT.